This T cell receptor beta chain appears in the sequencing data of a study of blood T cell repertoires in COVID-19. Whole-study context: Sites in the United States, Italy and Spain provided acute and convalescent COVID-19 samples. In each case, the material was cDNA or gDNA derived from T cells, B-cell-depleted T cells, or PBMCs.

In the authors' workflow: Scientists estimated how many nucleated cells there were by amplifying reference gene primers. Data came from immunoSEQ multiplex PCR; TCRdb stores just in-frame clones and leaves some out. V and J calls and clone size are as listed in that table; D and trimming were resolved from the DNA. The repertoire holds 100,000 or so clones, with approximately 86% as singletons. This CDR3 contains 15 residues. Germline CDR1 SGHNT, CDR2 YENEEA. The V end lost 2 bases, the J end lost 9 bases, and 17 bases lay between the germline ends. Material: peripheral blood. The sequence was obtained from a man aged 45-65 years with active or convalescent COVID-19. The chain recombines TRBV11-3 with TRBJ1-5; perhaps TRBD1 as D (5 bases). The CDR3 DNA follows: TGTGCCAGCAGCTTACGAATCCTCGGACAACCGCCCCAGCATTTT. Its translation is CASSLRILGQPPQHF.